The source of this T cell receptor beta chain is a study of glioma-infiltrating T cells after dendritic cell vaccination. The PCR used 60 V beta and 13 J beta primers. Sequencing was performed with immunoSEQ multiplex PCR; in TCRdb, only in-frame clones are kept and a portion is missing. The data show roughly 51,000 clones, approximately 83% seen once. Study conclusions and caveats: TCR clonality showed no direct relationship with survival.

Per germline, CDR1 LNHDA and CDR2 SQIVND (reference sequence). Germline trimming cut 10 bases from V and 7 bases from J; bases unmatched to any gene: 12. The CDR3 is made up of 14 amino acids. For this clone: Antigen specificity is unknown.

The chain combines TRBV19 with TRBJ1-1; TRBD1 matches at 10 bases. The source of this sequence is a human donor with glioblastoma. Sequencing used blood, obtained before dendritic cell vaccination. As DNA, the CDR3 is TGTGCCACTTCGGACAGGGGGGGATCTATTGAAGCTTTCTTT. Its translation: CATSDRGGSIEAFF.